The present T cell receptor beta chain was sequenced within a study of blood T cell repertoires in COVID-19. Overall study: Sites in the United States, Italy and Spain provided acute and convalescent COVID-19 samples. PBMCs, B-cell-depleted T cells, or T cells provided the cDNA or gDNA that made up the material.

The CDR3 spans 14 residues. Trimming at V came to 6 bases and at J to 8 bases, leaving 10 bases not matched to a gene. In germline, CDR1 is SGHNT, CDR2 YYREEE (reference sequence). Original handling: Counts of nucleated cells, estimated from reference gene primer amplification, were obtained. Measured with immunoSEQ multiplex PCR; TCRdb has only the in-frame clones, and not every one. V and J calls and clone size are given by that table; D and trimming were obtained from the DNA. This sample has around 270,000 clones, with roughly 84% found just once. This TCR came from a woman aged 40 to 55 who had recovered from COVID-19. Source material: peripheral blood. The J gene is TRBJ1-2, the V gene TRBV5-4; TRBD1 aligns across 10 bases. Here the CDR3 DNA reads TGTGCCAGCATACCTTGGACAGGGGGGGAAGGCTACACCTTC. This encodes CASIPWTGGEGYTF.